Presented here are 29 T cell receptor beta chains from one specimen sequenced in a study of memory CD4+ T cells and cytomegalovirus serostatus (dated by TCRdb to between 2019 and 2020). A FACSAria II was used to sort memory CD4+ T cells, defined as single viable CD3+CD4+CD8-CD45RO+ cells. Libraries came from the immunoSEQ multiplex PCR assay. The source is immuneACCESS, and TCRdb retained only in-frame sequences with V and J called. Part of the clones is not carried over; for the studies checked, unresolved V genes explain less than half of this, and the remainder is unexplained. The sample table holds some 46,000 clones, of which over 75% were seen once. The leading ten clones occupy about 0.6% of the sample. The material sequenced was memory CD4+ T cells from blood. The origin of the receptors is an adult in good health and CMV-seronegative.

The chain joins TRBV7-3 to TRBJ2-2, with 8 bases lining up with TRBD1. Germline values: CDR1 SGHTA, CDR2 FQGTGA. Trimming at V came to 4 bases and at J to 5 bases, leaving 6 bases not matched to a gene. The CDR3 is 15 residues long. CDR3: CASSSRTGPTGELFF. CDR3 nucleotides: TGTGCCAGCAGCTCCCGGACAGGGCCAACCGGGGAGCTGTTTTTT. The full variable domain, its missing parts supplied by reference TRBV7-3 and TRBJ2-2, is GAGVSQTPSNKVTEKGKYVELRCDPISGHTALYWYRQSLGQGPEFLIYFQGTGAADDSGLPNDRFFAVRPEGSVSTLKIQRTERGDSAVYLCASSSRTGPTGELFFGEGSRLTVL.

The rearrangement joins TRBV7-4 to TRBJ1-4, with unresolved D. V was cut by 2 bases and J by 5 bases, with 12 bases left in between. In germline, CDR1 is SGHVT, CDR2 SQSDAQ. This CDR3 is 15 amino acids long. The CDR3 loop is CASSLRLRENEKLFF. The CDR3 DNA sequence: TGTGCCAGCAGCTTAAGACTTCGGGAAAATGAAAAACTGTTTTTT.

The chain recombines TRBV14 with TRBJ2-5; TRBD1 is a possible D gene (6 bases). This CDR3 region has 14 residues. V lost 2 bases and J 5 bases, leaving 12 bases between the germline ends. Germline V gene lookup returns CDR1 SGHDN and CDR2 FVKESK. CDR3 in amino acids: CASSQQGFWETQYF. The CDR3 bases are TGTGCCAGCAGCCAACAGGGGTTCTGGGAGACCCAGTACTTC. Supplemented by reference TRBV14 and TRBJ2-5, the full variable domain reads EAGVTQFPSHSVIEKGQTVTLRCDPISGHDNLYWYRRVMGKEIKFLLHFVKESKQDESGMPNNRFLAERTGGTYSTLKVQPAELEDSGVYFCASSQQGFWETQYFGPGTRLLVL.

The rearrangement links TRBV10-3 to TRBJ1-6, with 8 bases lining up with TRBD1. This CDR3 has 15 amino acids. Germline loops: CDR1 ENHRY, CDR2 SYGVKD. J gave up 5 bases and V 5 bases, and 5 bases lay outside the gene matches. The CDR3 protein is CAISTGGGNNSPLHF. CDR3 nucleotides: TGTGCCATCAGTACAGGGGGGGGTAATAATTCACCCCTCCACTTT.

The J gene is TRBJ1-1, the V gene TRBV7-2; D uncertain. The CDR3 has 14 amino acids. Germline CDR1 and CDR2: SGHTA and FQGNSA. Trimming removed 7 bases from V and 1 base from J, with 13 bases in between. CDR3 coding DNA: TGTGCCAGCAACACACCTACAAGGAACACTGAAGCTTTCTTT. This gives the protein CASNTPTRNTEAFF.

The CDR3: CASSQGASGEQFF. The CDR3 DNA follows: TGCGCCAGCAGCCAAGGGGCTAGCGGCGAGCAGTTCTTC. The V call is TRBV4-3, the J call TRBJ2-1, with 7 bases lining up with TRBD2. Germline loops: CDR1 LGHNA, CDR2 YSLEER. CDR3 length: 13 amino acids. With 1 base clipped from V and 10 bases from J, the junction kept 4 bases outside the gene matches.

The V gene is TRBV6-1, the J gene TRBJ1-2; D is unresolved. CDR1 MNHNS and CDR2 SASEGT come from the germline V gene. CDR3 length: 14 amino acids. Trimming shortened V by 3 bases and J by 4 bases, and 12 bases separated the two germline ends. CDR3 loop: CASSEHGSSYGYTF. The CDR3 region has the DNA TGTGCCAGCAGTGAGCACGGTTCGAGCTATGGCTACACCTTC.

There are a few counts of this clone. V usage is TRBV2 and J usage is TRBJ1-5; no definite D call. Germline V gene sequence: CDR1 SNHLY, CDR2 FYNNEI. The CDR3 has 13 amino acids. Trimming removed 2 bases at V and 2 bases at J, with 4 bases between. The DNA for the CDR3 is TGTGCCAGCAGTGAAATGGGCAATCAGCCCCAGCATTTT. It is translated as CASSEMGNQPQHF. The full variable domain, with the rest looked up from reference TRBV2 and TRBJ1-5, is EPEVTQTPSHQVTQMGQEVILRCVPISNHLYFYWYRQILGQKVEFLVSFYNNEISEKSEIFDDQFSVERPDGSNFTLKIRSTKLEDSAMYFCASSEMGNQPQHFGDGTRLSIL.

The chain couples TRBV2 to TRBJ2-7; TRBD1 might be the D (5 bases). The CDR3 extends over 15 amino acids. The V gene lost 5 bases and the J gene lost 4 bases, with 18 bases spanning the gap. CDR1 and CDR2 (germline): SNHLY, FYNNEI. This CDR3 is CASSYDRQTSYEQYF. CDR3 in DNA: TGTGCCAGCAGTTACGACCGACAGACCTCATACGAGCAGTACTTC.

CDR3 amino acids: CASSWGSRISYNEQFF. CDR3 DNA sequence: TGTGCCAGTAGTTGGGGTTCTCGCATCTCCTACAATGAGCAGTTCTTC. This sequence joins TRBV19 and TRBJ2-1; no reliable D call. V lost 5 bases and J lost 0, with 14 bases in between. The CDR3 totals 16 residues. Germline-derived CDR1 and CDR2 are LNHDA and SQIVND (reference sequence). The entire variable domain, with the rest obtained from reference TRBV19 and TRBJ2-1, is as follows: DGGITQSPKYLFRKEGQNVTLSCEQNLNHDAMYWYRQDPGQGLRLIYYSQIVNDFQKGDIAEGYSVSREKKESFPLTVTSAQKNPTAFYLCASSWGSRISYNEQFFGPGTRLTVL.

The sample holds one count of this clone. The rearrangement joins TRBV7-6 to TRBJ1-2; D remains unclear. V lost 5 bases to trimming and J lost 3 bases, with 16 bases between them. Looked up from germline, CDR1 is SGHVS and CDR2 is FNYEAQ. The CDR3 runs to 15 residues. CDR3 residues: CASSPTGGSDYGYTF. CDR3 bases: TGTGCCAGCAGCCCGACGGGAGGGTCGGACTATGGCTACACCTTC.

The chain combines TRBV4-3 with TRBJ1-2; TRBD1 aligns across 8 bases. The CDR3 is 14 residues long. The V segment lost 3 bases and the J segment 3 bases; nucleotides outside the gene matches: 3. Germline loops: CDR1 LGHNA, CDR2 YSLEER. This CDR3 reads CASSQVQGDYGYTF. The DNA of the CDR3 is TGCGCCAGCAGCCAGGTACAGGGGGACTATGGCTACACCTTC.

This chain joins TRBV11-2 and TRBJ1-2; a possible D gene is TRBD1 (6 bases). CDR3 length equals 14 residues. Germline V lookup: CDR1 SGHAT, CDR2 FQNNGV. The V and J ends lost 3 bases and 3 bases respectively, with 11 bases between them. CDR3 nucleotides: TGTGCCAGCAGCTTCACAGCAGGGGACTATGGCTACACCTTC. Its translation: CASSFTAGDYGYTF.

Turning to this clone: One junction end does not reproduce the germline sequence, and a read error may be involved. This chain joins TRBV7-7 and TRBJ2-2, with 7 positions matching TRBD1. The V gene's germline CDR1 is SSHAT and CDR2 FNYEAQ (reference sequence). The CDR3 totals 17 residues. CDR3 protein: CASSSSPRAGGTGELFF. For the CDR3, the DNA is TGTGCTAGCAGCTCATCCCCCCGGGCAGGGGGAACCGGGGAGCTGTTTTTT.

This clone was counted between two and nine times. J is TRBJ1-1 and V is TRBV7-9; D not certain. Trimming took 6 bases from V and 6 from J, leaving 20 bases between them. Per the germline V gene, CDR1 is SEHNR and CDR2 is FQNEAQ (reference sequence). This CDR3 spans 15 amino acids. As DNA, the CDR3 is TGTGCCAGCAGTTTCAATACGGTCCCTTTTGCTGAAGCTTTCTTT. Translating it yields CASSFNTVPFAEAFF.

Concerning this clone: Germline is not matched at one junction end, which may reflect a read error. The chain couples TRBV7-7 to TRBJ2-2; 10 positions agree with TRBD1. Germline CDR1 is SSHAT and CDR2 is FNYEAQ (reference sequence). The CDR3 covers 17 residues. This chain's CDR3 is CASSPPGQGGFTGELFF. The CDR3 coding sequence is TGTGCTAGCAGCCCCCCCGGACAGGGGGGTTTCACCGGGGAGCTGTTTTTT.

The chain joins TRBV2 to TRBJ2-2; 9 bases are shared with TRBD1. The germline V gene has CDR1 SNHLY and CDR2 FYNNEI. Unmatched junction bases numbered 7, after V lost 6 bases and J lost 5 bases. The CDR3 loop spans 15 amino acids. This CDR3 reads CASRRGQGMTGELFF. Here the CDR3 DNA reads TGTGCCAGCAGGAGGGGACAGGGTATGACCGGGGAGCTGTTTTTT.

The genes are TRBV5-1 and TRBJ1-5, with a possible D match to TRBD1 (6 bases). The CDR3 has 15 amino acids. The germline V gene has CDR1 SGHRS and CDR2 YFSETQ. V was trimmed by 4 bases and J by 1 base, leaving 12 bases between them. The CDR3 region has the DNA TGCGCCAGCAGCCCAACAGGGTTGAGCAATCAGCCCCAGCATTTT. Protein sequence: CASSPTGLSNQPQHF.

CDR3 region: CSVCRWDRGRTEAFF. The CDR3 nucleotides are TGCAGCGTTTGCAGGTGGGACAGGGGTAGGACTGAAGCTTTCTTT. V and J are TRBV29-1 and TRBJ1-1, with 10 bases matching TRBD1. Germline assignment: CDR1 SQVTM and CDR2 ANQGSEA. Unmatched junction bases numbered 11, after V lost 5 bases and J lost 5 bases. There are 15 residues in the CDR3.

CDR3 residues: CASSEGRNTEAFF. CDR3 DNA: TGTGCCAGCAGTGAGGGGCGGAACACTGAAGCTTTCTTT. The chain employs TRBV6-4 and TRBJ1-1; perhaps TRBD1 as D (5 bases). From germline, CDR1 is MRHNA and CDR2 SNTAGT. The CDR3 contains 13 residues. The V and J ends lost 3 bases and 1 base respectively, with 6 bases between them.

CDR3 region: CASSLEAGTEAFF. As DNA, the CDR3 is TGTGCCAGCAGCTTAGAGGCAGGAACTGAAGCTTTCTTT. The chain has TRBV11-2 and TRBJ1-1; D is ambiguous. This CDR3 comprises 13 residues. Germline CDR1 is SGHAT and CDR2 is FQNNGV. The V end was cut by 0 bases, the J end by 5 bases, with 7 bases between.

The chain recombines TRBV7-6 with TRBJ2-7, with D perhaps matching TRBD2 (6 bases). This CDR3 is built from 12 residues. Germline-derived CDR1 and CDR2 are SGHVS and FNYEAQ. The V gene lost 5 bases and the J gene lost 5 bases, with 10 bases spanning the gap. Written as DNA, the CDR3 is TGTGCCAGCAGCACCGGGAGTAACGAGCAGTACTTC. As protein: CASSTGSNEQYF.

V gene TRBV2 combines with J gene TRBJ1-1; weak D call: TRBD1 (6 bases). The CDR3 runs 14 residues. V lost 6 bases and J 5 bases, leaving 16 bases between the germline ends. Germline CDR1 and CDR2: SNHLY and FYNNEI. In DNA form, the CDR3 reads TGTGCCAGCAGCCTCTTCCAAAGGGGGACTGAAGCTTTCTTT. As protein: CASSLFQRGTEAFF. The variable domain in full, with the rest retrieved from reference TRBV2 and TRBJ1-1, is EPEVTQTPSHQVTQMGQEVILRCVPISNHLYFYWYRQILGQKVEFLVSFYNNEISEKSEIFDDQFSVERPDGSNFTLKIRSTKLEDSAMYFCASSLFQRGTEAFFGQGTRLTVV.

The chain's CDR3 is CASSDRTGGDTGELFF. In DNA form, the CDR3 reads TGTGCCAGCAGTGATCGGACAGGGGGCGACACCGGGGAGCTGTTTTTT. The V and J genes are TRBV6-1 and TRBJ2-2; 11 bases map to TRBD1. V was clipped by 3 bases and J by 3 bases; unmatched bases: 3. The CDR3 is 16 amino acids. Per the germline V gene, CDR1 is MNHNS and CDR2 is SASEGT.

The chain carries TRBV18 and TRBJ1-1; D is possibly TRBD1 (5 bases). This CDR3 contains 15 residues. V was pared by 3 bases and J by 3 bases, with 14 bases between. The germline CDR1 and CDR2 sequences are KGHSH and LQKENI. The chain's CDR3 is CASSPGGGRYTEAFF. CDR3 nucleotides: TGTGCCAGCTCACCCGGGGGGGGACGTTACACTGAAGCTTTCTTT.

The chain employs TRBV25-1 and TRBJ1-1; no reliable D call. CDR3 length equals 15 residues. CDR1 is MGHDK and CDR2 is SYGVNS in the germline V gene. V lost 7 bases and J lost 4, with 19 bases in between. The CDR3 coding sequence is TGTGCCAGCATCAAATCAGGCAGACGATCCACTGAAGCTTTCTTT. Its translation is CASIKSGRRSTEAFF.

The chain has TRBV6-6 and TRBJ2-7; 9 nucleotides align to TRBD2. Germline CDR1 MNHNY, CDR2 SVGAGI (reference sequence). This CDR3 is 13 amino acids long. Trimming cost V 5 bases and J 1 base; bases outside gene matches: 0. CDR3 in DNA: TGTGCCAGCAGTCTAGCGGGGTCCTACGAGCAGTACTTC. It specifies CASSLAGSYEQYF.

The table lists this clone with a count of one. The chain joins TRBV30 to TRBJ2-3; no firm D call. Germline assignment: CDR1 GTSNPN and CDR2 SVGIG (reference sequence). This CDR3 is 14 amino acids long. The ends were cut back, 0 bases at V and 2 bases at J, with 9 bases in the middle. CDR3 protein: CAWSVQTVTDTQYF. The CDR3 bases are TGTGCCTGGAGTGTACAAACAGTCACAGATACGCAGTATTTT. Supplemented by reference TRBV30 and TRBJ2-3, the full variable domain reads SQTIHQWPATLVQPVGSPLSLECTVEGTSNPNLYWYRQAAGRGLQLLFYSVGIGQISSEVPQNLSASRPQDRQFILSSKKLLLSDSGFYLCAWSVQTVTDTQYFGPGTRLTVL.

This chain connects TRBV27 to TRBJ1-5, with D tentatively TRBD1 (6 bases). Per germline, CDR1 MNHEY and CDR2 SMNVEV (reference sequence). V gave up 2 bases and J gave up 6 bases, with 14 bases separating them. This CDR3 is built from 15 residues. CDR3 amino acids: CASSLTGQWRQPQHF. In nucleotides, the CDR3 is TGTGCCAGCAGTTTAACGGGACAATGGCGTCAGCCCCAGCATTTT.